The clone carrying this T cell receptor beta chain registers large by frequency. The antigen is not known. For each CDR3 protein, TCRdb gives one entry from its re-call of the 10x single-cell sequencing reads, without DNA. The listing contains 450 to 650 distinct CDR3 sequences. This sample is drawn from a study of CD8 T cells in cerebrospinal fluid in Alzheimer's disease. The wider study: Plate-based nested PCR sequencing and droplet-based sequencing measured CSF T cell clonal expansion.

Findings of the study overall: EBV-specific clones showed no enrichment in Alzheimer's patients and were not the top expanded clones. Healthy subjects less often had a clone of at least 3% than Alzheimer's patients.

Parkinson's disease patients served as a neurodegenerative disease comparison group. The length of the CDR3 is 16 residues. CDR1 SGHAT and CDR2 FQDESV come from the germline V gene (reference sequence). The sequence came from a human donor with Parkinson's disease. The sample comprised cerebrospinal fluid. V is TRBV11-1 and J is TRBJ2-1; the TRBD2 assignment by TCRdb is unverifiable without DNA. This chain's CDR3 is CASSPYRRELGNEQFF. Together with reference TRBV11-1 and TRBJ2-1, the CDR3 gives the full variable domain: EAEVAQSPRYKITEKSQAVAFWCDPISGHATLYWYRQILGQGPELLVQFQDESVVDDSQLPKDRFSAERLKGVDSTLKIQPAELGDSAMYLCASSPYRRELGNEQFFGPGTRLTVL.